The sequence of this T cell receptor (beta chain) was determined in a study of cytomegalovirus exposure and HLA in healthy donors. For the study at large: One earlier analysis, a look at 200 million or so T cells, found approximately 120 million unique TCR beta sequences. From donors who were HLA-typed, an early data release held 81 million or so unique TCRs.

Comment on this clone: The antigen is undetermined.

General study points: Later analysis associated a missense DCLRE1C variant with TCR beta V- and J-gene trimming.

The germline V gene encodes CDR1 SGHRS and CDR2 YFSETQ. This CDR3 has 15 residues. The V segment lost 2 bases and the J segment 2 bases; nucleotides outside the gene matches: 3. PCR amplification relied on 60 Vbeta primers (plus 13 Jbeta primers). Some clones are missing from TCRdb's copy, which holds only in-frame ones; the method was immunoSEQ multiplex PCR. The data hold approximately 140,000 clones, with 70% to 80% observed a single time. The sequence was collected from a female donor in good health and CMV-seronegative. The specimen sequenced was PBMCs. The gene calls are TRBV5-1 and TRBJ2-1, with 8 nucleotides matching TRBD1. CDR3 nucleotide sequence: TGCGCCAGCAGCTTAACAGGGGGAACCTACAATGAGCAGTTCTTC. Protein: CASSLTGGTYNEQFF.